This T cell receptor beta chain stems from a study of CD4 T cells in relation to SARS-CoV-2 and coronaviruses. Produced via immunoSEQ multiplex PCR; TCRdb's table is partial and in-frame only. Seen here are some 68,000 clones, about 92% observed once, and the top ten hold approximately 0.21%. This clone was seen once. Trimming at V came to 4 bases and at J to 5 bases, leaving 3 bases not matched to a gene. The CDR3 extends over 13 amino acids. Germline loops: CDR1 KGHSH, CDR2 LQKENI. Unexposed donor CD4+ T cells date from 2011-2018, before the COVID-19 pandemic. Cryopreserved PBMCs were CD4-enriched, then split into naive and memory cells.

The sample taken for sequencing was naive CD4+ T cells from PBMCs. Documented subset: naive CD4+ T cells isolated by negative enrichment. The chain joins TRBV18 to TRBJ2-7; 9 nucleotides match TRBD1. The sequence derives from a human donor in good health. The CDR3 DNA follows: TGTGCCAGCTCACGCCGGGACAGGGACGAGCAGTACTTC. This gives the protein CASSRRDRDEQYF.